This T cell receptor (beta chain) was sequenced during a study of blood T cell repertoires in COVID-19. Study-wide background: PBMCs, B-cell-depleted T cells, or T cells were the source of the cDNA or gDNA that made up the material.

V was clipped by 6 bases and J by 5 bases; unmatched bases: 9. There are 15 residues in the CDR3. The germline gives CDR1 MNHEY, CDR2 SVGAGI. As processed by the authors: Nucleated cell number was recorded as an estimate derived from reference gene primer amplification. Sequenced by immunoSEQ multiplex PCR; TCRdb stores in-frame clones only, minus some. The V and J calls and clone size were taken over from that table, and D and trimming were inferred from the DNA. The repertoire holds 110,000 to 150,000 clones, with around 80% as singletons. The sequencing input was peripheral blood. This clonotype originated in a man aged 60-69 years with active or convalescent COVID-19. The genes are TRBV6-5 and TRBJ2-3, with 9 nucleotides matching TRBD2. CDR3 protein: CASSPIAGVRDTQYF. DNA for the CDR3: TGTGCCAGCAGCCCAATAGCGGGAGTAAGAGATACGCAGTATTTT.